This TCR beta chain stems from a study of cytomegalovirus exposure and HLA in healthy donors. Whole-study findings and limits: A later analysis found most CMV-associated TCR beta chains apparently HLA-restricted. Judged likely to be a sequencing artifact was a cluster of highly shared sequence variants.

The PCR employed 60 Vbeta primers together with 13 Jbeta primers. Assay used: immunoSEQ multiplex PCR; TCRdb lists only in-frame clones, some missing. The sample holds under 200,000 clones, 70% to 85% seen once. With respect to this clone: Its antigen is as yet unknown.

Germline V gene sequence: CDR1 SGHTA, CDR2 FQGNSA. V shed 5 bases and J 6 bases; nucleotides not matched to a gene: 5. The CDR3 contains 15 residues. This TCR was sampled from a man in his fifties in good health and CMV-seropositive. Sequenced material: PBMCs. The rearrangement joins TRBV7-2 to TRBJ1-6, with TRBD1 identical over 9 bases. CDR3: CASSLLTGGNSPLHF. As DNA, the CDR3 is TGTGCCAGCAGCCTACTGACAGGGGGTAATTCACCCCTCCACTTT.